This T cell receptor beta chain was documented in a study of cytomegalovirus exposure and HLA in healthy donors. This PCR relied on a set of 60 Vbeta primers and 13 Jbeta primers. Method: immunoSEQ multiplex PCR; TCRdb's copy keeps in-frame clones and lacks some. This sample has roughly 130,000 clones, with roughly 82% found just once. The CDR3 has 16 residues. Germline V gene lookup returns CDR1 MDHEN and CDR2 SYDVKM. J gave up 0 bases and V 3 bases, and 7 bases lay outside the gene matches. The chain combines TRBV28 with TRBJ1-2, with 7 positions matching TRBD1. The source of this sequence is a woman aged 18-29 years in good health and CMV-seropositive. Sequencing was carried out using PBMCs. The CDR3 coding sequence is TGTGCCAGCAGTTTTCTCAGGGGGGAAACTAACTATGGCTACACCTTC. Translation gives CASSFLRGETNYGYTF.